This TCR beta chain was retrieved from a study of cytomegalovirus exposure and HLA in healthy donors. The PCR was carried out with 60 Vbeta primers and 13 Jbeta primers. The table came from immunoSEQ multiplex PCR; TCRdb's copy has only in-frame clones and leaves some out. In the table there are roughly 170,000 clones, around 80% of which are singletons. The CDR3 has 14 residues. Trimming left V 5 bases short and J 7 bases short, with 16 bases between. CDR1 and CDR2 (germline): SEHNR, FQNEAQ (reference sequence). This chain connects TRBV7-9 to TRBJ2-3; D possibly corresponds to TRBD1 (6 bases). The sample was PBMCs. The receptor comes from a man under 40 in good health and CMV-seropositive. CDR3 region: CASSTRQALHTQYF. The CDR3 DNA reads TGTGCCAGCAGCACCCGACAGGCCCTACATACGCAGTATTTT.